This TCR beta chain appears in the sequencing data of a study of blood T cell repertoires in COVID-19. About this clone itself: The limits of the CDR3 on the DNA are not certain, so only TCRdb's listed CDR3 is given.

TCRdb's table, derived via immunoSEQ multiplex PCR, lists solely in-frame clones and lacks some. The table includes about 170,000 clones, about four fifths detected once. The CDR3 comprises 13 residues, both ends counted. The germline gives CDR1 DFQATT, CDR2 SNEGSKA (reference sequence). Sequenced material: peripheral blood. This TCR was recovered from a woman over 75 with COVID-19, enrolled during active disease. The V call is TRBV20-1, the J call TRBJ2-7; the table gives TRBD1 as D, unverified against the DNA. CDR3 sequence: CSASFLAVREQYF.